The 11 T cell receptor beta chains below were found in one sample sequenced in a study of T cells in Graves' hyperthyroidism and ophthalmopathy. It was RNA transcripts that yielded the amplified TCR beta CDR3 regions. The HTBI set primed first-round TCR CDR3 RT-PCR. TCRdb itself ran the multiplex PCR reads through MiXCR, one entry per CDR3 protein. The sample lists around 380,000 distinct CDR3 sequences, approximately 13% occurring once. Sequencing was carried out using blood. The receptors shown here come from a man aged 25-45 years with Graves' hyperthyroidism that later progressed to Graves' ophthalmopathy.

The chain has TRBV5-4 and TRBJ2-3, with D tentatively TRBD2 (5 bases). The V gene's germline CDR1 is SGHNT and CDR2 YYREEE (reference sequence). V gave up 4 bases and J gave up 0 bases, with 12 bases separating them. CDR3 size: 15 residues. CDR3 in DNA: TGTGCCAGCAGCCCGGACTTTCTTAGCACAGATACGCAGTATTTT. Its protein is CASSPDFLSTDTQYF.

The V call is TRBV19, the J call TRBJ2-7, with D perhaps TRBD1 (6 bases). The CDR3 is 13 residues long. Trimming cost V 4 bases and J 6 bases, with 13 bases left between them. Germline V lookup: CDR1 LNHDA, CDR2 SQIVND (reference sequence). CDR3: CASSTRRGIEQYF. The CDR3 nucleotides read TGTGCCAGTAGTACCCGCAGGGGAATCGAGCAGTACTTC.

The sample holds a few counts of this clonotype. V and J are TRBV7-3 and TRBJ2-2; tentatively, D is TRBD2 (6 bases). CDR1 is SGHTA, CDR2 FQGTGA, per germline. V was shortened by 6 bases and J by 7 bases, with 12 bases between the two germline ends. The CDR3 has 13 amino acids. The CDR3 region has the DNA TGTGCCAGCAGACGACTAGAGGACGGGGAGCTGTTTTTT. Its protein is CASRRLEDGELFF.

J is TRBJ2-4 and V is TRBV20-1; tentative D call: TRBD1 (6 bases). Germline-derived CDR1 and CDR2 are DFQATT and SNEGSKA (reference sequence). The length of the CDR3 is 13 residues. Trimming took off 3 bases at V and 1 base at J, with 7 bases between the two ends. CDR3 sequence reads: CSARQGAKNIQYF. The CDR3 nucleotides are TGCAGTGCTAGGCAGGGGGCCAAAAACATTCAGTACTTC.

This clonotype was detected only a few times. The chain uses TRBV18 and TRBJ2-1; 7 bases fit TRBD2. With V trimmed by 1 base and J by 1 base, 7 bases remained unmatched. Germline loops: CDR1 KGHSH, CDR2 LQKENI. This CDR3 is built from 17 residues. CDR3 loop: CASSPLLGRGSYNEQFF. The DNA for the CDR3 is TGTGCCAGCTCACCACTTTTGGGGAGGGGTTCCTACAATGAGCAGTTCTTC.

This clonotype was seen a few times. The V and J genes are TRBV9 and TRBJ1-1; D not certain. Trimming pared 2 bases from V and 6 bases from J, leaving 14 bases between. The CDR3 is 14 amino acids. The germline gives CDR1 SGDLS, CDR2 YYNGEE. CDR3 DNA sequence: TGTGCCAGCAGCGTCGGCGGACCAACCCCTGAAGCTTTCTTT. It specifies CASSVGGPTPEAFF.

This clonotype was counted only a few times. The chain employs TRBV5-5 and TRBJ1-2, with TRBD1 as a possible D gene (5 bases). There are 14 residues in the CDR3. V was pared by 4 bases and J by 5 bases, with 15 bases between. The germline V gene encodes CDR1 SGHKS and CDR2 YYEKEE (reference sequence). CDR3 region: CASSPPGPLYGYTF. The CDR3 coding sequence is TGTGCCAGCAGCCCACCGGGGCCGCTGTATGGCTACACCTTC.

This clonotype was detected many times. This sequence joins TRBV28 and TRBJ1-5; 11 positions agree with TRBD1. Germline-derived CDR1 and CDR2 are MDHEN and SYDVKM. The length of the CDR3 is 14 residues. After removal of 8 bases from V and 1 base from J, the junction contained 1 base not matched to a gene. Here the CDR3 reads CASGTGGSNQPQHF. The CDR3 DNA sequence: TGTGCCAGCGGGACAGGGGGGAGCAATCAGCCCCAGCATTTT.

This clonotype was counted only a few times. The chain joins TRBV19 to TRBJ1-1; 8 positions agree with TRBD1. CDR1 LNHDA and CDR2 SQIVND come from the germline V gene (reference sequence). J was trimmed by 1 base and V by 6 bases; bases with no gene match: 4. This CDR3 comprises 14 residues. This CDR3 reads CASRTGDWNTEAFF. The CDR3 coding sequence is TGTGCCAGTAGGACAGGGGATTGGAACACTGAAGCTTTCTTT.

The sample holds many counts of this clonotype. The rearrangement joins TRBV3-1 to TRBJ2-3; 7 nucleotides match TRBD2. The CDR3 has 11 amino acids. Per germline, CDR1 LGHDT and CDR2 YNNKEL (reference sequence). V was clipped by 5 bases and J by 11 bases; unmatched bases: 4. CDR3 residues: CASSTGTMQYF. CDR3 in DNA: TGTGCCAGCAGCACCGGGACTATGCAGTATTTT.

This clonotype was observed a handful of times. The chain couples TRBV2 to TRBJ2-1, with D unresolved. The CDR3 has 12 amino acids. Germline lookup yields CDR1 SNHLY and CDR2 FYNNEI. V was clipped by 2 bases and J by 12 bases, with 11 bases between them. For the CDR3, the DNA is TGTGCCAGCAGTGAATCGCTCATCGGGCAGTTCTTC. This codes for CASSESLIGQFF.